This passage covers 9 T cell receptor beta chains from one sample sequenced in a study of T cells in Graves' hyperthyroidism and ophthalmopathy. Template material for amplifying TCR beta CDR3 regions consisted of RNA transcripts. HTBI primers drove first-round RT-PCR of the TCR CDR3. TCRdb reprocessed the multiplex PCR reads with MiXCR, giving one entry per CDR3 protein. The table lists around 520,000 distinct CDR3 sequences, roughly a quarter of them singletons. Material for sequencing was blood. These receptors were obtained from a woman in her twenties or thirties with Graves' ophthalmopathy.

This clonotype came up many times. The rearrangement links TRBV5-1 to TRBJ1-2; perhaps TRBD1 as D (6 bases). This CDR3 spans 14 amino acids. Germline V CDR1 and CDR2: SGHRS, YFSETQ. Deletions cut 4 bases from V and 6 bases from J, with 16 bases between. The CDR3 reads CASSTGIQGHGYTF. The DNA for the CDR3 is TGCGCCAGCAGCACCGGGATACAGGGTCATGGCTACACCTTC.

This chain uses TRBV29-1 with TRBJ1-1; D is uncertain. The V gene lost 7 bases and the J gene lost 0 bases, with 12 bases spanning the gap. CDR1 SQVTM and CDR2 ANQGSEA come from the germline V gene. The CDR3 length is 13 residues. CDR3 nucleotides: TGCAGCGGATCCCAGGCCATGAACACTGAAGCTTTCTTT. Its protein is CSGSQAMNTEAFF.

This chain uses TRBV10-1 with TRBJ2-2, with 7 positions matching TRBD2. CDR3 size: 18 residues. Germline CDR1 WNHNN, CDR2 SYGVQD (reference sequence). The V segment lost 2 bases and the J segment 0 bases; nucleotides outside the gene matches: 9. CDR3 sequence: CASSEAAGLPPNTGELFF. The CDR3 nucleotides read TGCGCCAGCAGTGAGGCGGCGGGACTACCCCCGAACACCGGGGAGCTGTTTTTT.

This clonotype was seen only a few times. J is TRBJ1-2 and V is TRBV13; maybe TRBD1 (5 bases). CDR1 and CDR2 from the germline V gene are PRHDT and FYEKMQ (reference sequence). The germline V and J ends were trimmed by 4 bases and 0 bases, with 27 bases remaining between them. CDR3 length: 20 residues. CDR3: CASSSGGAAGRSQTNYGYTF. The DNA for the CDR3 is TGTGCCAGCAGCTCCGGTGGGGCGGCAGGGAGAAGCCAGACTAACTATGGCTACACCTTC.

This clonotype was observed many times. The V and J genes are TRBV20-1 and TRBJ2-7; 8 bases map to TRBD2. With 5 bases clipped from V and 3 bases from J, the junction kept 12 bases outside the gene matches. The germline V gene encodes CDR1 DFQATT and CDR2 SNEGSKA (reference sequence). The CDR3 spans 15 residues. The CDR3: CSASRGELSIYEQYF. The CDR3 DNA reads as TGCAGTGCTTCGCGGGGGGAGCTGAGTATCTACGAGCAGTACTTC.

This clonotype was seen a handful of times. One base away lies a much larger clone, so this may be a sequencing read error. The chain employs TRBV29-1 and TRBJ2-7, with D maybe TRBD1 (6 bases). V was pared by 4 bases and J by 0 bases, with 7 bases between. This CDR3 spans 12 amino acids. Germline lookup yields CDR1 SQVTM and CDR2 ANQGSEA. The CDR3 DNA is TGCAGCGTTGGGACAGACTCCTACGAGCAGTACTTC. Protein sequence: CSVGTDSYEQYF.

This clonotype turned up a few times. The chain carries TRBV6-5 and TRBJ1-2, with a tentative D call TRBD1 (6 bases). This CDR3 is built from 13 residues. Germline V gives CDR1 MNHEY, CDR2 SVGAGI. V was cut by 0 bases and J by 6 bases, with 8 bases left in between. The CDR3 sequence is CASSYSEGDGYTF. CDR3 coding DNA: TGTGCCAGCAGTTACTCGGAGGGGGATGGCTACACCTTC.

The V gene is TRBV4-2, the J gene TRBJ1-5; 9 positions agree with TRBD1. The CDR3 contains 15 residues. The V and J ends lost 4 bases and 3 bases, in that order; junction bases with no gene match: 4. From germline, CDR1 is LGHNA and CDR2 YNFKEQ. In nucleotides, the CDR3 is TGTGCCAGCAGCCGTGGGACAGGGATCAATCAGCCCCAGCATTTT. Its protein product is CASSRGTGINQPQHF.

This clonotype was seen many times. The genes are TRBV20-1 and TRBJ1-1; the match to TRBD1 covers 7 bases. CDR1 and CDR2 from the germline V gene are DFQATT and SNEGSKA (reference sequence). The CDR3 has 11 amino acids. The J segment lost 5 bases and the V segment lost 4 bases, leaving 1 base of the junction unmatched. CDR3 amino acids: CSATRGTEAFF. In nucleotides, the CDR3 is TGCAGTGCTACCAGGGGGACTGAAGCTTTCTTT.